These T cell receptor beta chains were read from a single sample in a study of Ad26.COV2.S vaccination and SARS-CoV-2 variants. Method: immunoSEQ multiplex PCR; TCRdb's copy keeps in-frame clones and lacks some. This table has more than 300,000 clones, roughly 89% appearing once. The starting material was peripheral blood, obtained in a trial of Ad26.COV2.S vaccine versus placebo. These receptors were taken from a person aged 18-65 years who received the Ad26.COV2.S COVID-19 vaccine or a placebo. The CDR3 runs from the conserved cysteine through the conserved F or W. Each record gives: J gene, V gene, CDR3 protein.

>TRBJ1-1|TRBV28
CASSPYSPGNTEAFF
>TRBJ2-5|TRBV2
CASSRDSQETQYF
>TRBJ1-2|TRBV3-1/TRBV3-2
CASSQGGGRGYTF
>TRBJ2-3|TRBV5-1
CASSFREPRWDTQYF
>TRBJ2-4|TRBV30
CAWSVRRGLGKNIQYF
>TRBJ1-1|TRBV27
CASSLSSDRVNTEAFF
>TRBJ1-5|TRBV28
CASSLLRGEPQHF
>TRBJ2-2|TRBV5-4
CASRGEIMNTGELFF
>TRBJ2-5|TRBV19
CASSIERGTETQYF
>TRBJ1-5|TRBV2
CASSGRQDGFYRPQHF
>TRBJ2-7|TRBV9
CASSVGGQGEQYF